This TCR beta chain was sequenced for a study of CD8+CD57+ T cells in acquired aplastic anemia. In the study overall: Sorted CD4+ plus CD8+ cells gave DNA averaging 3.2 ug.

CD8+CD57+ cell expansion, shown by flow cytometry, had occurred in the patients selected for sequencing. Germline CDR1 reads SQVTM; CDR2 reads ANQGSEA. Unmatched junction bases numbered 5, after V lost 7 bases and J lost 0 bases. CDR3 size: 13 residues. CDR3 and TCR beta VDJ profiling relied on a genomic DNA template. TCRdb itself ran the reads through MiXCR, one entry per CDR3 protein. Of about 160,000 distinct CDR3 sequences listed, 40% to 60% are singletons. This TCR was sampled from a human donor with aplastic anemia. Source material: sorted CD4+, CD8+, or CD8+CD57+ T cells (not recorded which) from PBMCs. The chain carries TRBV29-1 and TRBJ1-1, with 7 bases fitting TRBD1. The CDR3 region is CSGTGALNTEAFF. CDR3 DNA sequence: TGCAGCGGAACAGGGGCGTTGAACACTGAAGCTTTCTTT.